This TCR beta chain appears in the sequencing data of a study of blood T cell repertoires in COVID-19 (dated by TCRdb to the early 2020s). About the full investigation: Recovered participants in ImmuneRACE Cohort 3 were defined as having two consecutive negative NP/OP PCR tests, clearance from a healthcare professional, or resolution of symptoms. The repertoires were released in a freely available public database meant as a resource for research on the immune response to SARS-CoV-2. Collaborator samples came from the United States, Italy and Spain and covered acute and convalescent phases of COVID-19. HLA class I and class II types, where available, came from metadata supplied by the sample provider rather than from assay-based typing. The dataset comprised deeply sampled blood TCRbeta repertoires from subjects exposed to, actively infected with, or recovered from COVID-19. The prospective study material was composed of cDNA or gDNA derived from T cells, B-cell-depleted T cells, or PBMCs. The samples were drawn from the first 160 participants of the ongoing ImmuneRACE study and from under 1,500 subjects provided by 6 global collaborators. A de-identified subject ID, COVID-19 status, age in years and sex were almost always included in the sample metadata. Beyond this particular receptor, the publication reports: How much clinical and demographic metadata was included differed by source and by participant, and the metadata was provided uncurated.

For this clone: The antigen this receptor binds is unknown. Base qualities are not provided; no much larger clone lies one nucleotide away.

Participants in the prospective study were aged 18 to 89 years, lived in 20 to 25 United States geographic areas, and enrolled through a virtual design. In the prospective study, participants were assigned to cohorts based on the clinical history participants reported in a screening survey and a study questionnaire. In the prospective study, mobile phlebotomists collected whole blood, serum and a nasopharyngeal or oropharyngeal swab from each participant. Additional blood draws and questionnaires over an approximately 2-month period could optionally be provided by prospective study participants. Prospective study blood samples were shipped either frozen or at room temperature before DNA extraction. Sequences SNHLY (CDR1) and FYNNEI (CDR2) are obtained from the germline V gene. There are 14 amino acids in the CDR3, from cysteine to phenylalanine inclusive. This entry keeps only the CDR3 DNA: 42 bases, framed from base 1. The V end loses 8 bases and the J end loses 0 bases, and a stretch of 11 bases separates them.

TCRbeta CDR3 regions were amplified from genomic DNA using the immunoSEQ Assay, a bias-controlled multiplex PCR. The original methods were these. Nucleated cell counts per sample were estimated from amplification of reference gene primers within the assay. To quantify the absolute abundance of each unique TCRbeta CDR3 rearrangement, sequence reads were collapsed and filtered. For each sample, productive Simpson clonality was calculated as the square root of Simpson's diversity index across productive rearrangements. The table was pulled from immuneACCESS by TCRdb, which kept in-frame rearrangements only. Such tables lose some clones; where checked, under half of the loss comes from unresolved V genes, and the rest has no known cause. V and J calls and clone size are given by that table; D and trimming were obtained from the DNA. This sample has some 200,000 clones in its table, and 86% of those were observed once. 3% to 3.5% of the sample is in the top ten clones.

This receptor was taken from a woman aged 50 to 60 in a cohort exposed to, infected with or recovered from COVID-19 (not recorded which). This chain joins TRBV2 to TRBJ1-5; the D region possibly corresponds to TRBD1 (6 bases align). The sample was PBMCs or T cells enriched from blood (not recorded which). The CDR3 here reads CASLRDNSNQPQHF. The DNA is as follows: TGTGCCAGCCTCCGGGACAATAGCAATCAGCCCCAGCATTTT.